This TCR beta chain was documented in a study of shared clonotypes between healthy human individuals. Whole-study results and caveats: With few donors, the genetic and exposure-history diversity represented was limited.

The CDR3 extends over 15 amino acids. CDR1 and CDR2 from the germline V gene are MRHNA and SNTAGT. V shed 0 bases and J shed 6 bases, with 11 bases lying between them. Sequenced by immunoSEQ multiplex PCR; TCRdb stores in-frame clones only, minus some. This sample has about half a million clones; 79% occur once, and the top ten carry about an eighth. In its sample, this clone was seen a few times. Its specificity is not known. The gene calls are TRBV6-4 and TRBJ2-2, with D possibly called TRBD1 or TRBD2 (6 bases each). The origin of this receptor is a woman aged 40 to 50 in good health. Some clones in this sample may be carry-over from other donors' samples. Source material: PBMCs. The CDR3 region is CASSDSGGPAGELFF. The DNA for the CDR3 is TGTGCCAGCAGTGACTCTGGGGGGCCGGCCGGGGAGCTGTTTTTT.